The present T cell receptor beta chain was sequenced within a study of CD8 T cells in ankylosing spondylitis. Regarding the study as a whole: Some of the motif variants had earlier been found in reactive arthritis patients' fluid and blood. Relatively scarce in peripheral blood, disease-linked clones were CD8+. The study looked at matched synovial fluid samples from ankylosing spondylitis patients. Disease-linked clones were reported to be significantly enriched there. Characteristic of ankylosing spondylitis blood, it appeared, was a TCR beta motif comprising fewer than 10 highly homologous variants.

There are many counts of this clonotype. Antigen specificity is unknown. TCRdb reanalysed the 5' RACE reads using MiXCR and keeps one entry per CDR3 protein. The table has about 240,000 distinct CDR3 sequences, 8% to 10% seen once. The germline V gene encodes CDR1 SNHLY and CDR2 FYNNEI. This CDR3 has 16 residues. The germline V and J ends were trimmed by 4 bases and 4 bases, with 14 bases remaining between them. The chain uses TRBV2 and TRBJ2-6; perhaps TRBD1 as D (5 bases). The specimen sequenced was blood, either unsorted or a sorted T cell fraction (not recorded which). The sequence derives from a female donor with ankylosing spondylitis or in good health (not recorded which). The CDR3 loop reads CASSVGKGVGANVLTF. The CDR3 DNA is TGTGCCAGCAGTGTTGGCAAAGGGGTAGGGGCCAACGTCCTGACTTTC.